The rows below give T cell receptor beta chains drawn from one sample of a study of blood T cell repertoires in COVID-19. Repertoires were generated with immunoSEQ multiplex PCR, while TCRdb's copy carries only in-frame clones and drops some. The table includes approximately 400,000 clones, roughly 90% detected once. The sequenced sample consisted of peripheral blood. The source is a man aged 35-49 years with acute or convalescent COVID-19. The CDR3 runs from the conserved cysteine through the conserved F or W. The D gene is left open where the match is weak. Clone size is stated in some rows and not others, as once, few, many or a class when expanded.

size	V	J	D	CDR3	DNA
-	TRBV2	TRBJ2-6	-	CAQARVSGANVLTF	TGTGCGCAGGCGAGGGTCTCTGGGGCCAACGTCCTGACTTTC
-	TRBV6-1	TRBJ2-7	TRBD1	CASSGPGGTGAYEQYF	TGTGCCAGCAGTGGTCCGGGAGGGACAGGGGCCTACGAGCAGTACTTC
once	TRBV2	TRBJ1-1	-	CASSQGFDTEAFF	TGTGCCAGCAGTCAGGGGTTCGACACTGAAGCTTTCTTT
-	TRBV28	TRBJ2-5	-	CASSLRAVETQYF	TGTGCCAGCAGTTTACGAGCCGTGGAGACCCAGTACTTC
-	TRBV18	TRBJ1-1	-	CASSPSEARSTEAFF	TGTGCCAGCTCACCCAGCGAAGCGAGATCCACTGAAGCTTTCTTT
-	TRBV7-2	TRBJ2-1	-	CASSLGLYNEQFF	TGTGCCAGCAGCTTAGGGCTCTACAATGAGCAGTTCTTC
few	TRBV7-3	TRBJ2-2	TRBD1	CASSLNAPGDRDLGELFF	TGTGCCAGCAGCTTAAACGCTCCCGGCGACAGGGACCTCGGGGAGCTGTTTTTT
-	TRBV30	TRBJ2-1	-	CAWSIGTQTFNEQFF	TGTGCCTGGAGTATTGGGACTCAGACTTTCAATGAGCAGTTCTTC
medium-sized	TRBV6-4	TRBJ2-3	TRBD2	CASSEGSGMDADTQYF	TGTGCCAGCAGTGAAGGTAGCGGGATGGATGCAGATACGCAGTATTTT
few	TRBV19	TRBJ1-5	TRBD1	CASSIGGQRNQPQHF	TGTGCCAGTAGTATAGGGGGACAGCGCAATCAGCCCCAGCATTTT
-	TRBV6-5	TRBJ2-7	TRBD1	CASGLTGGARQYF	TGTGCCAGCGGTTTGACAGGGGGCGCGAGGCAGTACTTC
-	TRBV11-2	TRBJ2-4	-	CASSYYGPNIQYF	TGTGCCAGCAGCTACTACGGCCCCAACATTCAGTACTTC
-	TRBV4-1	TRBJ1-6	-	CASSQDWSYNSPLHF	TGCGCCAGCAGCCAAGATTGGAGTTATAATTCACCCCTCCACTTT
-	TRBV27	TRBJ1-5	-	CASSFGGGSNQPQHF	TGTGCCAGCAGTTTTGGCGGGGGTAGCAATCAGCCCCAGCATTTT
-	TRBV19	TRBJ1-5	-	CASSMGPDRASNQPQHF	TGTGCCAGTAGTATGGGGCCGGACCGCGCAAGCAATCAGCCCCAGCATTTT
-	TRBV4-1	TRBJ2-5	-	CASSQDPGMKTQYF	TGCGCCAGCAGCCAAGATCCAGGGATGAAGACCCAGTACTTC
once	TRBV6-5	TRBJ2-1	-	CASSPREAVEQFF	TGTGCCAGCAGTCCCAGGGAGGCGGTTGAGCAGTTCTTC
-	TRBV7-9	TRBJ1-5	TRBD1	CASSSTGGNQPQHF	TGTGCCAGCAGCTCTACAGGGGGGAATCAGCCCCAGCATTTT
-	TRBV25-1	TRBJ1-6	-	CASSELAADNSPLHF	TGTGCCAGCAGTGAACTTGCGGCAGACAATTCACCCCTCCACTTT
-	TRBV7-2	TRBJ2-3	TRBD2	CASSLGLAGGLLDTQYF	TGTGCCAGCAGCTTAGGGCTAGCGGGGGGGCTTTTAGATACGCAGTATTTT
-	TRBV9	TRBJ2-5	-	CASSVYGHPRETQYF	TGTGCCAGCAGCGTATACGGACACCCCCGAGAGACCCAGTACTTC
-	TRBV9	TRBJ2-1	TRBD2	CASSVTRTSGRVDEQFF	TGTGCCAGCAGCGTAACCCGGACTAGCGGGAGGGTCGATGAGCAGTTCTTC
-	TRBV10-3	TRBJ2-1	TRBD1	CAISGDRRSVDEQFF	TGTGCCATCAGTGGGGACAGGAGGTCGGTCGATGAGCAGTTCTTC
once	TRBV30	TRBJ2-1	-	CAWSDSLRLFF	TGTGCCTGGAGTGACAGCCTTCGTCTGTTCTTC
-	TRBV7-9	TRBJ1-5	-	CASSGVDRPYQPQHF	TGTGCCAGCAGCGGGGTGGACAGACCGTATCAGCCCCAGCATTTT
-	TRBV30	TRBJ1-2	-	CAWTGGYGYTF	TGTGCCTGGACCGGGGGCTATGGCTACACCTTC
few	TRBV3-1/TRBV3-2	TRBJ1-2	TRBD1	CASSPGQGADGYTF	TGTGCCAGCAGCCCGGGACAGGGGGCTGATGGCTACACCTTC
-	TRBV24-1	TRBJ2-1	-	CATSETGTGTYNEQFF	TGTGCCACCAGTGAAACGGGAACAGGGACCTACAATGAGCAGTTCTTC